This TCR beta chain derives from a study of blood T cell repertoires in COVID-19. This CDR3 has 14 amino acids. With 0 bases removed from V and 6 bases from J, the gap between germline ends came to 12 bases. Germline values: CDR1 SGDLS, CDR2 YYNGEE. Here immunoSEQ multiplex PCR was the method, and the copy in TCRdb shows in-frame clones only, minus some. The data contain just over 650,000 clones, 90% of them singletons. The source is a woman aged 18-29 years with acute or convalescent COVID-19. The sequenced sample consisted of peripheral blood. This chain connects TRBV9 to TRBJ1-2; D ambiguous. The CDR3 sequence is CASSVDSTFNGYTF. The CDR3 coding sequence is TGTGCCAGCAGCGTAGATAGTACCTTCAATGGCTACACCTTC. Variable domain in full (rest from reference TRBV9 and TRBJ1-2): DSGVTQTPKHLITATGQRVTLRCSPRSGDLSVYWYQQSLDQGLQFLIQYYNGEERAKGNILERFSAQQFPDLHSELNLSSLELGDSALYFCASSVDSTFNGYTFGSGTRLTVV.